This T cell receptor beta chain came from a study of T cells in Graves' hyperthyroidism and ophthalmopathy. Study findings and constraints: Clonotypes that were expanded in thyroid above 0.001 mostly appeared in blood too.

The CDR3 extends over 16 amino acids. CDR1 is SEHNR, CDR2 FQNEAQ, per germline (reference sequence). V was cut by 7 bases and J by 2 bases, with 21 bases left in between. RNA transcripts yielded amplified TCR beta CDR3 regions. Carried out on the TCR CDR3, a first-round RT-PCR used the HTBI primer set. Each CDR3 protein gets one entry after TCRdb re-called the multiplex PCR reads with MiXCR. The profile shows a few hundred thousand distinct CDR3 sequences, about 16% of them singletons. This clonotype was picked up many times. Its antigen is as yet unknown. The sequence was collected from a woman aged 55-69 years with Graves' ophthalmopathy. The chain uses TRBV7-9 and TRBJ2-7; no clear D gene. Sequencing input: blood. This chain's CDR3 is CASKKRATPRPYEQYF. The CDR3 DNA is TGTGCCAGCAAGAAAAGGGCTACCCCGAGACCCTACGAGCAGTACTTC.